This TCR beta chain appears in the sequencing data of a study of T cells after yellow fever vaccination (dated by TCRdb to between 2019 and 2020). Background for the entire study: The SMART-Seq v4 Ultra Low Input RNA kit was used to prepare libraries from fractions with low cell numbers. To follow T-cell clones before and after primary and booster YFV17D yellow fever vaccination, bulk TCR alpha and beta repertoires were sequenced over time. Blood samples were taken at several timepoints before and after primary and secondary immunization, and bulk PBMC replicates and cell subsets were isolated. Two healthy male donors made up the cohort, one aged 18 to 29 years and the other aged 30 to 40 years.

Synthesis of TCR cDNA relied on 5'RACE template switching, a step that introduced a universal primer site along with unique molecular identifiers. Priming of cDNA synthesis was performed from both the TCR alpha and TCR beta constant segments. Library amplification used two PCR steps, and the second PCR step added sample barcodes and sequencing adapters. Libraries were sequenced on Illumina HiSeq 2500 (2x100 bp) or NovaSeq (2x150 bp). For the original study's pipeline: MIGEC handled demultiplexing of reads and collapsing into UMI consensus sequences, while MiXCR performed V(D)J alignment. Clonotypes responding to the vaccine were identified with edgeR on replicate PBMC samples, with the criteria of FDR below 0.01 and a log2 fold change above 5 up to day 15. CD4 or CD8 identity was assigned to each bulk clonotype according to whether the clonotype was present at higher abundance in the sequenced CD4 repertoire or the sequenced CD8 repertoire. The public reads were quality trimmed at Q25 with fastp and then assembled into clones with MiXCR by TCRdb, keeping productive beta chains. Every CDR3 protein is listed once, alongside the most common genes and DNA of its rows. These V and J calls originate from TCRdb's pipeline instead of the authors' own analysis. This sample gives some 110,000 distinct CDR3 sequences in total; about 7.8% of them show up just once. Of the sample, approximately 2.7% is held by the ten largest clones.

This clonotype was found many times. No antigen is known for it. No qualities accompany the bases; no much larger clone lies one base away. The paper as a whole reports these results and caveats: Because only a couple of donors were included in the study, the extent to which the findings can be generalized is limited. The secondary T-cell response was weaker than the primary response but faster, peaking on day 5 instead of day 15. FACS-sorted repertoires could contain abundant contaminating clonotypes from the bulk population, so computational filtering was required. Most clones expanded after primary vaccination (approximately 95% of CD4 and over 80% of CD8) were re-detected after the booster, suggesting that broad memory maintenance occurred. A small share of clonotypes was detected in both CD4 and CD8 compartments, with the overlap likely arising from convergent recombination.

From cysteine to valine, the CDR3 is 14 amino acids long. The retained sequence is limited to the CDR3, 42 bases, with the frame set at the first base. Reading the label with the study, this specimen's treatment or condition is: live attenuated yellow fever vaccine strain. PBMCs were isolated from peripheral blood using a standard Ficoll-Paque protocol. Dynabeads CD4 and CD8 positive selection kits were used to isolate the CD4 and CD8 T-cell fractions. TriZol was used to extract RNA from bulk PBMCs, CD4 and CD8 fractions, and dextramer-positive and dextramer-negative fractions. This sample comprised CD4+ T cells sorted from PBMCs, obtained approximately 47 days after the first yellow fever vaccination. The chain is assembled from TRBV21-1 and TRBJ2-7. TRBV21-1 is a known pseudogene. This receptor was obtained from a man younger than 35 who received the YFV17D yellow fever vaccine. The CDR3 is CASSKGVPRYEQYV. At the DNA level, the sequence is TGTGCCAGCAGCAAAGGGGTACCGCGTTACGAGCAGTACGTC.